Below, 22 T cell receptor beta chains from the same sample are listed, as sequenced in a study of T cells in Graves' hyperthyroidism and ophthalmopathy. The CDR3 regions of TCR beta were amplified from RNA transcripts. First-round RT-PCR targeting the TCR CDR3 was performed with the HTBI primer set. MiXCR was run by TCRdb on the multiplex PCR reads, yielding one entry per CDR3 protein. The table lists fewer than 250,000 distinct CDR3 sequences, about a sixth of them singletons. What was sequenced was blood. Receptors were obtained from a woman under 30 with Graves' ophthalmopathy.

This clonotype has at least ten counts. The chain couples TRBV18 to TRBJ1-3, with unresolved D. V was trimmed by 2 bases and J by 0 bases, leaving 8 bases between them. From germline, CDR1 is KGHSH and CDR2 LQKENI. The CDR3 has 15 residues. This chain's CDR3 is CASSPNTYSGNTIYF. The CDR3 DNA follows: TGTGCCAGCTCACCAAACACCTACTCTGGAAACACCATATATTTT.

This clonotype has at least ten counts. This rearrangement joins TRBV11-1 to TRBJ2-5; possible D gene TRBD1, 6 bases. CDR1 is SGHAT, CDR2 FQDESV, per germline (reference sequence). V lost 4 bases and J 5 bases, leaving 11 bases between the germline ends. This CDR3 comprises 13 residues. In DNA, the CDR3 is TGTGCCAGCAGCTCGACAGGTCAGGAGACCCAGTACTTC. Its translation is CASSSTGQETQYF.

This chain uses TRBV19 with TRBJ1-2, with TRBD1 as a possible D gene (6 bases). Trimming shortened V by 3 bases and J by 4 bases, and 21 bases separated the two germline ends. This CDR3 spans 17 amino acids. Germline V CDR1 and CDR2: LNHDA, SQIVND (reference sequence). CDR3 protein: CASSIDPGQGSAYGYTF. In DNA form, the CDR3 reads TGTGCCAGTAGTATCGACCCCGGGCAGGGGTCCGCCTATGGCTACACCTTC.

This clonotype has a count of ten or more. The J gene is TRBJ2-3, the V gene TRBV24-1; D is unresolved. The V end was cut by 1 base, the J end by 2 bases, with 12 bases between. The germline CDR1 and CDR2 sequences are KGHDR and SFDVKD. CDR3 size: 16 residues. The CDR3 region is CATSDFDQFSTDTQYF. CDR3 coding DNA: TGTGCCACCAGTGATTTCGACCAATTTTCCACAGATACGCAGTATTTT.

This clonotype was counted ten times or more. V and J are TRBV5-8 and TRBJ1-2, with 10 bases that match TRBD1. The CDR3 extends over 14 amino acids. V lost 6 bases and J lost 5; bases outside the gene matches: 7. Germline loops: CDR1 SGHTS, CDR2 YDEGEE. The DNA of the CDR3 is TGTGCCAGCACCCAGGGACAGGGGTTGTATGGCTACACCTTC. Translation: CASTQGQGLYGYTF.

This clonotype was recorded at least ten times. V usage is TRBV5-1 and J usage is TRBJ1-1, with TRBD1 matching over 7 bases. V was pared by 4 bases and J by 6 bases, with 9 bases of the junction left unmatched. Germline assignment: CDR1 SGHRS and CDR2 YFSETQ. The CDR3 loop spans 14 amino acids. CDR3: CASSVGGAGAEAFF. The CDR3 DNA reads TGCGCCAGCAGCGTAGGGGGCGCAGGGGCTGAAGCTTTCTTT.

This clonotype has at least ten counts. This rearrangement joins TRBV24-1 to TRBJ2-1; 7 bases line up with TRBD1. With 1 base clipped from V and 7 bases from J, the junction kept 6 bases outside the gene matches. Germline loops: CDR1 KGHDR, CDR2 SFDVKD. This CDR3 region has 15 residues. Written as DNA, the CDR3 is TGTGCCACCAGTGATTTAGTCCAGGGGGTGAATGAGCAGTTCTTC. It translates to CATSDLVQGVNEQFF.

The J gene is TRBJ2-7, the V gene TRBV11-2; 13 nucleotides line up with TRBD2. V dropped 5 bases and J dropped 5; count of bases not matched to a gene: 9. Per germline, CDR1 SGHAT and CDR2 FQNNGV. This CDR3 has 16 amino acids. For the CDR3, the DNA is TGTGCCAGCAGCCCGTTCACTAGCGGGAGGGGGCACGAGCAGTACTTC. It translates to CASSPFTSGRGHEQYF.

This clonotype was counted at least ten times. J is TRBJ2-3 and V is TRBV6-1, with 12 bases aligning to TRBD1. From germline, CDR1 is MNHNS and CDR2 SASEGT. The CDR3 totals 18 residues. The ends lost 2 bases at V and 1 base at J; junction bases unmatched: 7. CDR3 amino acids: CASSEWGQGASRTDTQYF. CDR3 nucleotides: TGTGCCAGCAGTGAATGGGGACAGGGGGCATCTCGCACAGATACGCAGTATTTT.

This clonotype has only a few counts. This sequence joins TRBV6-1 and TRBJ2-1; 10 nucleotides match TRBD2. The CDR3 length is 18 residues. Germline V lookup: CDR1 MNHNS, CDR2 SASEGT. V dropped 6 bases and J dropped 0; count of bases not matched to a gene: 11. This CDR3 is CASSRTSGTPSSYNEQFF. The CDR3 coding sequence is TGTGCCAGCAGCCGGACTAGCGGAACCCCCAGCTCCTACAATGAGCAGTTCTTC.

This clonotype was counted at least ten times. The V and J genes are TRBV12-3 or TRBV12-4 and TRBJ1-2; D is unclear. V was clipped by 3 bases and J by 7 bases, with 12 bases between them. This CDR3 has 13 amino acids. DNA of the CDR3: TGTGCCAGCAGTTTGGGGTCCGATCGTGGCTACACCTTC. This encodes CASSLGSDRGYTF.

This clonotype showed up many times. V and J are TRBV11-2 and TRBJ1-3; D unresolved. Germline assignment: CDR1 SGHAT and CDR2 FQNNGV. The CDR3 covers 13 residues. Trimming removed 5 bases at V and 1 base at J, with 6 bases between. The DNA of the CDR3 is TGTGCCAGCAGCCCGGGTTCTGGAAACACCATATATTTT. This gives the protein CASSPGSGNTIYF.

This clonotype was detected many times. The rearrangement joins TRBV10-3 to TRBJ2-7, with 10 positions matching TRBD1. The CDR3 extends over 16 amino acids. The J segment lost 5 bases and the V segment lost 0 bases, leaving 7 bases of the junction unmatched. Germline CDR1 and CDR2: ENHRY and SYGVKD. CDR3 in DNA: TGTGCCATCAGTGAGTCGTGGGGACAGGGGATACACGAGCAGTACTTC. Translating it yields CAISESWGQGIHEQYF.

In this sample, this clonotype turned up many times. V and J are TRBV20-1 and TRBJ2-2, with D uncertain. The V and J ends lost 6 bases and 2 bases respectively, with 10 bases between them. Germline V gives CDR1 DFQATT, CDR2 SNEGSKA (reference sequence). The CDR3 is 13 residues long. The CDR3 DNA is TGCAGTGCCCCAGCGAGAAACACCGGGGAGCTGTTTTTT. Residues: CSAPARNTGELFF.

This clonotype appeared many times. The J gene is TRBJ2-1, the V gene TRBV10-3, with TRBD1 matching over 11 bases. The CDR3 totals 15 residues. Trimming removed 2 bases from V and 8 bases from J; junction bases left unmatched: 5. Germline V gene data show CDR1 as ENHRY and CDR2 as SYGVKD. CDR3 bases: TGTGCCATCAGTGAGGACTGGACAGGGGGCTATGAGCAGTTCTTC. Translated: CAISEDWTGGYEQFF.

The sample holds many counts of this clonotype. The V gene is TRBV5-1, the J gene TRBJ2-1, with TRBD2 matching 7 bases. Germline CDR1 is SGHRS and CDR2 is YFSETQ. The CDR3 extends over 19 amino acids. The ends lost 7 bases at V and 0 bases at J; junction bases unmatched: 19. CDR3 residues: CASDSPRLAATSSYNEQFF. As DNA, the CDR3 is TGCGCCAGCGACTCACCCCGGCTAGCGGCTACAAGCTCCTACAATGAGCAGTTCTTC.

This clonotype has a handful of counts. V gene TRBV9 combines with J gene TRBJ2-1; perhaps TRBD1 as D (6 bases). Looked up from germline, CDR1 is SGDLS and CDR2 is YYNGEE. The CDR3 runs 15 residues. V was pared by 2 bases and J by 7 bases, with 16 bases between. The CDR3 is CASSVSGVIGNEQFF. The CDR3 DNA reads TGTGCCAGCAGCGTTTCAGGGGTCATCGGTAATGAGCAGTTCTTC.

With regard to this clonotype: Just one base apart from a much larger clone, this may be a read error. Because it lacks the conserved phenylalanine or tryptophan at the end, this CDR3 is likely a read error. The chain uses TRBV5-5 and TRBJ1-2, with no clear D. The V end was cut by 3 bases, the J end by 0 bases, with 9 bases between. Germline V lookup: CDR1 SGHKS, CDR2 YYEKEE (reference sequence). The CDR3 covers 14 residues. The CDR3 here is CASSSIVTNYGYTL. Written as DNA, the CDR3 is TGTGCCAGCAGCTCGATTGTAACTAACTATGGCTACACCCTC.

This clonotype came up many times. The chain recombines TRBV6-1 with TRBJ2-7; D possibly corresponds to TRBD2 (5 bases). Per the germline V gene, CDR1 is MNHNS and CDR2 is SASEGT. This CDR3 region has 15 residues. V was cut by 4 bases and J by 4 bases, with 17 bases left in between. The CDR3 is CASSGPGGLPYEQYF. The CDR3 nucleotides read TGTGCCAGCAGTGGTCCAGGCGGACTTCCATACGAGCAGTACTTC.

This clonotype was counted ten times or more. This rearrangement joins TRBV12-3 or TRBV12-4 to TRBJ1-1, with 8 bases matching TRBD1. V lost 5 bases, J lost 2 bases, and 7 bases stayed unmatched. This CDR3 is 15 amino acids long. The CDR3 loop reads CASSPLRGHNTEAFF. As DNA, the CDR3 is TGTGCCAGCAGTCCGCTCAGGGGGCACAACACTGAAGCTTTCTTT.

J is TRBJ1-5 and V is TRBV28, with a possible D match to TRBD1 (6 bases). The V gene's germline CDR1 is MDHEN and CDR2 SYDVKM. The germline V and J ends were trimmed by 5 bases and 3 bases, with 23 bases remaining between them. The CDR3 has 18 amino acids. The CDR3 nucleotides are TGTGCCAGCAGTGTACAGGGAGCTGGTCATATAAACAATCAGCCCCAGCATTTT. It encodes CASSVQGAGHINNQPQHF.

There are many counts of this clonotype. This chain uses TRBV6-2 or TRBV6-3 with TRBJ1-1; 7 bases align to TRBD1. The CDR3 length is 15 residues. Germline V CDR1 and CDR2: MNHEY, SVGEGT. Unmatched junction bases numbered 6, after V lost 5 bases and J lost 0 bases. The CDR3 bases are TGTGCCAGCAGTAACCGACAGGGTTTGAACACTGAAGCTTTCTTT. It codes for CASSNRQGLNTEAFF.